This T cell receptor (beta chain) was identified during a study of persistence of HIV-infected CD4 T cells. Study background: Donors had been on suppressive ART for a median of roughly 8 years.

Findings and caveats of the study: Compared with CD3/CD28-stimulated cells, CMV- and Gag-responding cells showed lower TCRbeta richness.

Sequencing used immunoSEQ version 4 in survey mode. Libraries were prepared by immunoSEQ multiplex PCR; TCRdb keeps only in-frame clonotypes and omits some of them. The sample includes approximately 46,000 clones, approximately 90% seen only once; the top ten take 2.5% to 4%. Note on this clone: Its antigen remains unknown.

Germline V lookup: CDR1 SQVTM, CDR2 ANQGSEA. This CDR3 has 16 amino acids. V lost 3 bases to trimming and J lost 4 bases; unmatched junction nucleotides: 12. Cells were stimulated nonspecifically with anti-CD3/anti-CD28 magnetic beads. CD4+ T cells upregulating both CD40 ligand and CD69 were sorted as responding cells. These HIV-1-infected adults initiated suppressive ART in chronic infection. The specimen comprised CD4+ T cells sorted from PBMCs after roughly 18-hour stimulation, sampled from a patient who received antiretroviral therapy. The chain recombines TRBV29-1 with TRBJ1-2; 9 nucleotides agree with TRBD1. This receptor was taken from an adult woman with HIV who was CMV-seropositive. CDR3: CSVDLKGTGSLYGYTF. CDR3 in DNA: TGCAGCGTTGACCTAAAGGGGACAGGGTCTCTCTATGGCTACACCTTC.